These T cell receptor beta chains were read from a single sample in a study of T cell responses to AZD1222 COVID-19 vaccine. This table comes from immunoSEQ multiplex PCR, and its TCRdb copy is limited to in-frame clones, with some not included. This table holds 250,000 to 300,000 clones, roughly 93% found once. The input for sequencing was peripheral blood, taken 28 days after the second AZD1222 dose. These receptors were collected from an adult who received the AZD1222 COVID-19 vaccine. CDR3s include the opening cysteine and the closing phenylalanine or tryptophan. The D gene is left open where the match is weak. Clone sizes are given selectively: once, few, many, or a class where the clone is expanded.

TRBV2	TRBD2	NA	16	TRBJ2-1	CASTQGLAGGDNEQFF	TGTGCCAGCACCCAGGGATTAGCGGGGGGTGACAATGAGCAGTTCTTC
TRBV29-1	TRBD1	NA	13	TRBJ1-1	CSVQQGGGTEAFF	TGCAGCGTCCAACAGGGGGGCGGCACTGAAGCTTTCTTT
TRBV6-4	NA	NA	12	TRBJ2-7	CASSESPGEQYF	TGTGCCAGCAGTGAAAGTCCGGGAGAGCAGTACTTC
TRBV19	TRBD1	NA	16	TRBJ2-7	CASSIVPGQGGAEQYF	TGTGCCAGTAGTATAGTACCGGGACAGGGGGGAGCCGAGCAGTACTTC
TRBV9	TRBD1	NA	16	TRBJ2-3	CASSPQQGIKSDTQYF	TGTGCCAGCAGCCCGCAACAGGGGATAAAGTCAGATACGCAGTATTTT
TRBV28	NA	NA	12	TRBJ2-1	CASSDLYNEQFF	TGTGCCAGCAGTGACCTCTACAATGAGCAGTTCTTC
TRBV3-1/TRBV3-2	NA	NA	13	TRBJ1-2	CASSQPGRGGYTF	TGTGCCAGCAGCCAACCCGGTCGGGGCGGCTACACCTTC
TRBV5-1	TRBD1	NA	13	TRBJ1-2	CASSRDRVDGYTF	TGCGCCAGCAGCCGGGACAGGGTCGACGGCTACACCTTC
TRBV11-2	NA	NA	12	TRBJ2-2	CASSLATGELFF	TGTGCCAGCAGCTTAGCCACCGGGGAGCTGTTTTTT
TRBV28	TRBD1	once	16	TRBJ1-3	CASSGTTGGSGNTIYF	TGTGCCAGCAGTGGGACGACAGGGGGCTCTGGAAACACCATATATTTT
TRBV28	TRBD2	NA	15	TRBJ2-1	CASIAGTSGRNEQFF	TGTGCCAGCATCGCCGGGACTAGCGGGCGCAATGAGCAGTTCTTC
TRBV2	TRBD1	few	15	TRBJ1-2	CANDFFGTGEVGYTF	TGTGCCAACGACTTTTTTGGGACAGGGGAAGTTGGCTACACCTTC
TRBV3-1/TRBV3-2	NA	NA	14	TRBJ1-1	CASSQQGLNTEAFF	TGTGCCAGCAGCCAACAGGGACTGAACACTGAAGCTTTCTTT
TRBV29-1	NA	NA	12	TRBJ2-3	CSVEQGTDTQYF	TGCAGCGTTGAACAGGGTACAGATACGCAGTATTTT
TRBV3-1/TRBV3-2	NA	NA	14	TRBJ1-6	CASSSGQGNSPLHF	TGTGCCAGCAGCTCGGGGCAGGGCAATTCACCCCTCCACTTT
TRBV6-1	TRBD2	once	15	TRBJ2-1	CASSDWGRAGNEQFF	TGTGCCAGCAGTGATTGGGGGAGGGCCGGGAATGAGCAGTTCTTC
TRBV5-6	TRBD1	NA	15	TRBJ1-6	CASSSVPGQGSPLHF	TGTGCCAGCAGCTCAGTCCCGGGACAGGGTTCACCCCTCCACTTT
TRBV5-4	TRBD1	NA	14	TRBJ1-2	CASSGDRLNYGYTF	TGTGCCAGCAGCGGGGACAGACTCAACTATGGCTACACCTTC
TRBV3-1/TRBV3-2	NA	NA	15	TRBJ1-1	CASSQSYYLNTEAFF	TGTGCCAGCAGCCAATCCTACTACTTGAACACTGAAGCTTTCTTT
TRBV13	NA	NA	16	TRBJ1-2	CASSLVPGTANYGYTF	TGTGCCAGCAGCTTAGTGCCTGGGACGGCAAACTATGGCTACACCTTC
TRBV24-1	NA	NA	17	TRBJ2-2	CATSDLRGSANTGELFF	TGTGCCACCAGTGATTTGCGTGGCAGCGCGAACACCGGGGAGCTGTTTTTT
TRBV4-1	NA	NA	15	TRBJ1-1	CASSQDWEGNTEAFF	TGCGCCAGCAGCCAAGATTGGGAAGGGAACACTGAAGCTTTCTTT
TRBV11-3	NA	NA	15	TRBJ2-2	CASSLGVTDTGELFF	TGTGCCAGCAGCTTAGGGGTTACTGACACCGGGGAGCTGTTTTTT
TRBV4-2	NA	NA	15	TRBJ1-4	CASSEGTLFNEKLFF	TGTGCCAGCAGCGAAGGGACACTGTTTAATGAAAAACTGTTTTTT
TRBV24-1	NA	NA	13	TRBJ1-5	CATSDWGARPQHF	TGTGCCACCAGTGACTGGGGGGCGAGGCCCCAGCATTTT
TRBV11-3	NA	NA	13	TRBJ1-1	CASSFAENTEAFF	TGTGCCAGCAGCTTCGCCGAGAACACTGAAGCTTTCTTT
TRBV28	NA	NA	14	TRBJ2-3	CASSQDSRTDTQYF	TGTGCCAGCAGCCAGGACAGCCGCACAGATACGCAGTATTTT
TRBV19	NA	NA	14	TRBJ1-2	CASSIPGANYGYTF	TGTGCCAGTAGTATCCCAGGGGCCAACTATGGCTACACCTTC
TRBV3-1/TRBV3-2	TRBD1	NA	15	TRBJ1-1	CASSLGTGGLAEAFF	TGTGCCAGCAGCCTAGGGACAGGGGGCCTCGCTGAAGCTTTCTTT
TRBV11-2	TRBD2	once	17	TRBJ2-3	CASSPLGLAGGPDTQYF	TGTGCCAGCAGCCCACTGGGACTAGCGGGGGGACCAGATACGCAGTATTTT
TRBV28	TRBD2	NA	14	TRBJ2-5	CASSSASGGETQYF	TGTGCCAGCAGTTCCGCTAGCGGAGGAGAGACCCAGTACTTC